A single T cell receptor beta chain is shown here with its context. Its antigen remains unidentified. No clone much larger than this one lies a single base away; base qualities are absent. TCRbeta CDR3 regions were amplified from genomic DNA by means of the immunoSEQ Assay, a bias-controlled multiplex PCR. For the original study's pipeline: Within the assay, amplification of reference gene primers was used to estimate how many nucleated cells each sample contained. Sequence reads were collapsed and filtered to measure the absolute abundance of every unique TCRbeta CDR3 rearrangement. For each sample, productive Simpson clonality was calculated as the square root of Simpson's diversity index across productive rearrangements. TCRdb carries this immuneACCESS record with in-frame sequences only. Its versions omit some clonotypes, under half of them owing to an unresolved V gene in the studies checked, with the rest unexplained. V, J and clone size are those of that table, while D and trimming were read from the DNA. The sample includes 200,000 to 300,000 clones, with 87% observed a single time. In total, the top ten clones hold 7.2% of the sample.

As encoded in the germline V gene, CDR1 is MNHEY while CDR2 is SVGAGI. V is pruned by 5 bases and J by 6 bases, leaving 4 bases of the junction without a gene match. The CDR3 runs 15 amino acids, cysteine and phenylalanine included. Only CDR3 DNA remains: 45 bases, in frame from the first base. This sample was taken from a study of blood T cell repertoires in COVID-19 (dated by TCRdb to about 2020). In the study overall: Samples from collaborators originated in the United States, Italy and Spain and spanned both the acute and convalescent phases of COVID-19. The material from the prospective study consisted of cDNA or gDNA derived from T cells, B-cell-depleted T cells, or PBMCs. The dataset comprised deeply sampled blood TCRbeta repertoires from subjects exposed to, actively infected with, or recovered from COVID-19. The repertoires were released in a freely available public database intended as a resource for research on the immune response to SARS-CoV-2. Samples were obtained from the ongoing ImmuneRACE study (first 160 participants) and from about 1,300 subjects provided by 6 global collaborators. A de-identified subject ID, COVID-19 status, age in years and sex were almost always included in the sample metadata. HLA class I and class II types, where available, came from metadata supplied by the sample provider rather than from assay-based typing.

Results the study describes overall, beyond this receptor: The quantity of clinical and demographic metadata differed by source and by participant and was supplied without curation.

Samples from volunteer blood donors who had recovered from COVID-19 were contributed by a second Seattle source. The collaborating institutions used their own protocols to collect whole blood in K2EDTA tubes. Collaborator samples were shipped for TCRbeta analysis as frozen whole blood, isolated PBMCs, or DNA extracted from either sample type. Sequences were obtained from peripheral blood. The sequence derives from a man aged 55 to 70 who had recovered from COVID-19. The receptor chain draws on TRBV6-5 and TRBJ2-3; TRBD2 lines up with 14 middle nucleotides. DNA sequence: TGTGCCAGCAGTCGACTAGCGGGGGGGTTGGATACGCAGTATTTT. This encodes CASSRLAGGLDTQYF.